These 8 T cell receptor beta chains came from one sample sequenced in a study of shared clonotypes between healthy human individuals. The method was immunoSEQ multiplex PCR; TCRdb's version includes in-frame clones alone and lacks a portion of them. The data hold hundreds of thousands of clones, with 74% observed a single time. Sequences were obtained from memory CD4+ T cells sorted from blood. The subset is: CD45RA-negative fraction. The receptors shown here come from a woman aged 25 to 39 in good health.

This sequence joins TRBV6-6 and TRBJ2-7; 8 positions match TRBD1. Germline CDR1 MNHNY, CDR2 SVGAGI (reference sequence). The ends lost 5 bases at V and 4 bases at J; junction bases unmatched: 4. CDR3 length: 13 amino acids. The CDR3 DNA sequence: TGTGCCAGCAGTCCGACAGGGGTGTACGAGCAGTACTTC. It yields the protein CASSPTGVYEQYF.

J is TRBJ1-2 and V is TRBV29-1, with 8 positions matching TRBD1. Germline values: CDR1 SQVTM, CDR2 ANQGSEA. This CDR3 has 12 amino acids. The trim removed 6 bases at V and 4 bases at J, leaving 4 bases unmatched. The chain's CDR3 is CSVFRGLYGYTF. The CDR3 bases are TGCAGCGTCTTCAGGGGGCTCTATGGCTACACCTTC.

The V gene is TRBV5-1, the J gene TRBJ2-2, with 9 bases aligning to TRBD1. CDR1 is SGHRS and CDR2 is YFSETQ in the germline V gene. CDR3 size: 16 residues. V lost 4 bases, J lost 9 bases, and 13 bases stayed unmatched. In nucleotides, the CDR3 is TGCGCCAGCAGCACCCGGACAGGGGCCTTCTCTTGGGAGCTGTTTTTT. Translating gives CASSTRTGAFSWELFF.

This chain connects TRBV23-1 to TRBJ2-5; the match to TRBD2 covers 16 bases. TRBV23-1 is noted as an ORF with a role that remains uncertain. Unmatched junction bases numbered 6, after V lost 0 bases and J lost 5 bases. The CDR3 contains 18 residues. CDR3: CASSQSGTSGRAAETQYF. CDR3 in DNA: TGCGCCAGCAGTCAATCGGGGACTAGCGGGAGGGCCGCCGAGACCCAGTACTTC.

This clone occurred many times. This sequence joins TRBV19 and TRBJ1-5, with 8 nucleotides matching TRBD1. The CDR3 has 13 residues. V dropped 5 bases and J dropped 5; count of bases not matched to a gene: 2. In germline, CDR1 is LNHDA, CDR2 SQIVND (reference sequence). This chain's CDR3 is CASSQQGDQPQHF. The CDR3 DNA follows: TGTGCCAGTAGTCAACAGGGGGATCAGCCCCAGCATTTT.

The chain links TRBV28 to TRBJ2-2; 8 bases match TRBD1. Germline V gene lookup returns CDR1 MDHEN and CDR2 SYDVKM. The CDR3 length is 15 residues. Trimming at V came to 3 bases and at J to 3 bases, leaving 3 bases not matched to a gene. The CDR3 DNA is TGTGCCAGCAGTTTGAGACAGGGGTACACCGGGGAGCTGTTTTTT. It is translated as CASSLRQGYTGELFF.

This rearrangement joins TRBV29-1 to TRBJ1-1, with D possibly matching TRBD1 (5 bases). Germline CDR1 and CDR2: SQVTM and ANQGSEA. The CDR3 has 13 amino acids. Trimming stripped 5 bases from V and 0 bases from J, with 10 bases between. DNA for the CDR3: TGCAGCGTTCTGAGGGGAATGAACACTGAAGCTTTCTTT. It is translated as CSVLRGMNTEAFF. Looking up the rest from reference TRBV29-1 and TRBJ1-1 gives the full variable domain: SAVISQKPSRDICQRGTSLTIQCQVDSQVTMMFWYRQQPGQSLTLIATANQGSEATYESGFVIDKFPISRPNLTFSTLTVSNMSPEDSSIYLCSVLRGMNTEAFFGQGTRLTVV.

Note on this clone: The sample carries other DNA sequences with the same CDR3. The chain joins TRBV20-1 to TRBJ2-5; D unclear. V was pared by 3 bases and J by 4 bases, with 3 bases between. Germline CDR1 reads DFQATT; CDR2 reads SNEGSKA (reference sequence). This CDR3 is 10 amino acids long. The CDR3 sequence is CSARRETQYF. CDR3 DNA: TGCAGTGCTAGGAGAGAGACCCAGTACTTC.